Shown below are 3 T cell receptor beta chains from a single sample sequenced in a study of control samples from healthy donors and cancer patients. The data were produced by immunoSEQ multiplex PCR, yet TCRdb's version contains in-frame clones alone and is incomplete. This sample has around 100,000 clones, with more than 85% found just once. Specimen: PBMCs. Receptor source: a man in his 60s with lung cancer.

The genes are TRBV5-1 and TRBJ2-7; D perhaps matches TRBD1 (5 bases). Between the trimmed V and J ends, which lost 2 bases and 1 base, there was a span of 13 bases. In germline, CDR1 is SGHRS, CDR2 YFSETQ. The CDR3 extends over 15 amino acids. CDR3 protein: CASSFLPTASYEQYV. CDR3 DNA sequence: TGCGCCAGCAGCTTCCTACCGACAGCATCCTACGAGCAGTACGTC.

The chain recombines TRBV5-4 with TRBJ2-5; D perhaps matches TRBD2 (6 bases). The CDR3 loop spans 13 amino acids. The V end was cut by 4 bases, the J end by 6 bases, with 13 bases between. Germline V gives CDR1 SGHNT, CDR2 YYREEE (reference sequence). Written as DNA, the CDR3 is TGTGCCAGCAGCGCAGTGGGGACTCAGACCCAGTACTTC. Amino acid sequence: CASSAVGTQTQYF.

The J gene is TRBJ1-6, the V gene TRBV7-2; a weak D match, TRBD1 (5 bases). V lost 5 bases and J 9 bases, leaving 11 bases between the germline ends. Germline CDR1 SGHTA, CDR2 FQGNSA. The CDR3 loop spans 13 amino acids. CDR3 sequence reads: CASSLEGISPLHF. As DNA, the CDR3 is TGTGCCAGCAGCCTTGAGGGGATTTCACCCCTCCACTTT.